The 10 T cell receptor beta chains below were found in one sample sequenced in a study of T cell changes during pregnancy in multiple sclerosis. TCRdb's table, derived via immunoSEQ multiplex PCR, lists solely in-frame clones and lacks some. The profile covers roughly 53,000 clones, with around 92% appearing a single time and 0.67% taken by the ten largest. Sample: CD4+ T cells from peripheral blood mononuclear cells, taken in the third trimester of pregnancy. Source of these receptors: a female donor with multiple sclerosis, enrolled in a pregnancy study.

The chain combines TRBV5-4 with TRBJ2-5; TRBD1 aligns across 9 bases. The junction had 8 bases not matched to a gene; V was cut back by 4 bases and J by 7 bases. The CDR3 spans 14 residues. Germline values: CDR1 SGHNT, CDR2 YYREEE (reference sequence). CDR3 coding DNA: TGTGCCAGCAGCGACCGGGACAGGGCAGTGACCCAGTACTTC. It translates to CASSDRDRAVTQYF.

The CDR3 region has the DNA TGTGCCAGCAGACAGGGACAGGGGGCAGTAGGAGAAAAACTGTTTTTT. This translates into CASRQGQGAVGEKLFF. V and J are TRBV27 and TRBJ1-4, with TRBD1 matching over 12 bases. Trimming removed 6 bases from V and 8 bases from J; junction bases left unmatched: 10. This CDR3 spans 16 amino acids. Per the germline V gene, CDR1 is MNHEY and CDR2 is SMNVEV (reference sequence).

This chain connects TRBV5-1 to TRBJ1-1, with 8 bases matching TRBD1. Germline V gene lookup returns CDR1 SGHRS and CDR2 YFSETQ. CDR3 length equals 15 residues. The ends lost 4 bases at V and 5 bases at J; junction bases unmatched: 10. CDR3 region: CASSIRQGRGTEAFF. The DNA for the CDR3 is TGCGCCAGCAGCATACGACAGGGGCGAGGGACTGAAGCTTTCTTT. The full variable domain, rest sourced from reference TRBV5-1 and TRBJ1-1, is KAGVTQTPRYLIKTRGQQVTLSCSPISGHRSVSWYQQTPGQGLQFLFEYFSETQRNKGNFPGRFSGRQFSNSRSEMNVSTLELGDSALYLCASSIRQGRGTEAFFGQGTRLTVV.

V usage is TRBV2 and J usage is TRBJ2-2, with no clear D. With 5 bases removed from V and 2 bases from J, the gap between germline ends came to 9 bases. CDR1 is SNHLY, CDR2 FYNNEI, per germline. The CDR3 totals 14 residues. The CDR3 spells CASSLALNTGELFF. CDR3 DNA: TGTGCCAGCAGTCTGGCTTTAAACACCGGGGAGCTGTTTTTT. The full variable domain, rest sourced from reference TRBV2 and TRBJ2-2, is EPEVTQTPSHQVTQMGQEVILRCVPISNHLYFYWYRQILGQKVEFLVSFYNNEISEKSEIFDDQFSVERPDGSNFTLKIRSTKLEDSAMYFCASSLALNTGELFFGEGSRLTVL.

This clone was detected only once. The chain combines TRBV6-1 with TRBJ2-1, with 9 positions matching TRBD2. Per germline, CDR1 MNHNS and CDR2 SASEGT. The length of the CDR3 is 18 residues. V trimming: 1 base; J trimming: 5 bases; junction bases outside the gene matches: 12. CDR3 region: CASSEVTGLAGTHNEQFF. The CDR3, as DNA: TGTGCCAGCAGTGAAGTGACTGGGCTAGCGGGAACCCACAATGAGCAGTTCTTC.

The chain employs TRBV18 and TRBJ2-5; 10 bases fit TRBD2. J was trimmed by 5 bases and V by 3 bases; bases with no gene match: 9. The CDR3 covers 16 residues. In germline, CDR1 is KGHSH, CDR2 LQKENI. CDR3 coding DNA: TGTGCCAGCTCACCGCTAGCGGGAGTTACTGGGGAGACCCAGTACTTC. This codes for CASSPLAGVTGETQYF.

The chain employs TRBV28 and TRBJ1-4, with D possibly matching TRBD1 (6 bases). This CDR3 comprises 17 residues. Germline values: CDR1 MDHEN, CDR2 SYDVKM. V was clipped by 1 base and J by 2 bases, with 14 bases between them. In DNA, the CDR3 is TGTGCCAGCAGTTTATTTCAGGGGCGGAGGACTAATGAAAAACTGTTTTTT. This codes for CASSLFQGRRTNEKLFF.

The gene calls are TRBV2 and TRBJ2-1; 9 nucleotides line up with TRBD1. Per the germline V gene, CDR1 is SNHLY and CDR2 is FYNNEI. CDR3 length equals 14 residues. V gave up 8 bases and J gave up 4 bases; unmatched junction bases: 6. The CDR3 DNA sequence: TGTGCCAGCTCCCTCGGGACAGGGTACAATGAGCAGTTCTTC. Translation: CASSLGTGYNEQFF.

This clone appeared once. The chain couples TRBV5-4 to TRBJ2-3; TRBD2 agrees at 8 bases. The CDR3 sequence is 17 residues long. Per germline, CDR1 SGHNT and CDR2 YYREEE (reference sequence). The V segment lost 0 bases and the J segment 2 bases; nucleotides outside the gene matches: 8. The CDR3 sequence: CASSLAPSGFSTDTQYF. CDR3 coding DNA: TGTGCCAGCAGCTTGGCTCCTAGCGGGTTCTCCACAGATACGCAGTATTTT.

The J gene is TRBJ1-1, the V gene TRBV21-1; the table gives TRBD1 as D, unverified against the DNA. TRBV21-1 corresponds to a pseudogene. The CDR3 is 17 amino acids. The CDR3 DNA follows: TGTGCCAGCAGCGCCCCGGGACAGGGGGCCGTGAACACTGAAGCTTTCTTT. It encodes CASSAPGQGAVNTEAFF.